The rows below give T cell receptor beta chains drawn from one sample of a study of PD-1 blockade in classical Hodgkin lymphoma. Assay used: immunoSEQ multiplex PCR; TCRdb lists only in-frame clones, some missing. The repertoire holds fewer than 100,000 clones, with roughly 92% as singletons. The input for sequencing was peripheral blood mononuclear cells (PBMCs), taken at baseline. The receptors stem from a human donor with classical Hodgkin lymphoma. CDR3s include the opening cysteine and the closing phenylalanine or tryptophan. A D gene is named only where the DNA matches it firmly. Rows give clone size only sometimes, using once, few, many, or a class for an expanded clone.

TRBJ2-5 | TRBD2 | TRBV13 | . | CASSLYPGLAGGLETQYF | TGTGCCAGCAGCTTATACCCGGGACTAGCGGGAGGGCTGGAGACCCAGTACTTC
TRBJ2-7 | TRBD1 | TRBV28 | . | CASRTGYEQYF | TGTGCCAGCAGGACAGGGTACGAGCAGTACTTC
TRBJ1-2 | TRBD1 | TRBV28 | . | CASTTTGSNYGYTF | TGTGCCAGCACCACGACAGGGTCTAACTATGGCTACACCTTC
TRBJ2-7 | . | TRBV5-4 | . | CASSLAGQTYEQYF | TGTGCCAGCAGCTTGGCTGGACAGACCTACGAGCAGTACTTC
TRBJ2-2 | TRBD2 | TRBV27 | . | CASSLSAGLVLAGELFF | TGTGCCAGCAGTTTATCGGCGGGACTAGTCTTGGCCGGGGAGCTGTTTTTT
TRBJ2-3 | . | TRBV7-9 | . | CASSATDSTDTQYF | TGTGCCAGCAGCGCCACGGACAGCACAGATACGCAGTATTTT
TRBJ2-5 | . | TRBV27 | . | CASSLSRSRGETQYF | TGTGCCAGCAGTTTATCCCGCAGCCGGGGAGAGACCCAGTACTTC
TRBJ1-5 | . | TRBV28 | once | CASSLRGGNQPQHF | TGTGCCAGCAGTCTCAGGGGAGGAAATCAGCCCCAGCATTTT
TRBJ1-5 | . | TRBV6-4 | . | CASSDSSGEINQPQHF | TGTGCCAGCAGTGACTCGTCGGGGGAAATCAATCAGCCCCAGCATTTT
TRBJ2-3 | . | TRBV30 | few | CAWGSGWSDTQYF | TGTGCCTGGGGTTCGGGGTGGTCAGATACGCAGTATTTT
TRBJ2-3 | . | TRBV6-4 | . | CASSDAGTSTDTQYF | TGTGCCAGCAGTGACGCCGGGACGAGCACAGATACGCAGTATTTT
TRBJ1-4 | TRBD1 | TRBV5-1 | . | CASSVDRGDEKLFF | TGCGCCAGCAGCGTGGACAGGGGTGATGAAAAACTGTTTTTT
TRBJ2-2 | . | TRBV5-1 | . | CASSFSGNNAGELFF | TGCGCCAGCAGCTTCTCCGGGAACAACGCCGGGGAGCTGTTTTTT
TRBJ1-1 | TRBD1 | TRBV25-1 | . | CASRGTGGNTEAFF | TGTGCCAGCAGGGGGACAGGGGGTAACACTGAAGCTTTCTTT
TRBJ2-1 | . | TRBV5-1 | . | CASSLVGTSYNEQFF | TGCGCCAGCAGCTTGGTGGGCACCTCCTACAATGAGCAGTTCTTC
TRBJ2-6 | TRBD1 | TRBV5-1 | . | CASGTGSPITANVLTF | TGCGCCAGCGGGACAGGGTCCCCCATTACGGCCAACGTCCTGACTTTC
TRBJ1-1 | . | TRBV9 | . | CASSAPRGQGTEAFF | TGTGCCAGCAGCGCCCCACGGGGGCAAGGCACTGAAGCTTTCTTT
TRBJ1-2 | . | TRBV5-3 | . | CARSTTGVGYTF | TGTGCCAGAAGCACGACAGGCGTCGGCTACACCTTC
TRBJ1-4 | . | TRBV11-2 | . | CASSLDQGTMGFF | TGTGCCAGCAGCTTAGATCAGGGGACTATGGGTTTTTTT
TRBJ2-5 | . | TRBV27 | . | CASTIWAGNRETQYF | TGTGCCAGCACCATTTGGGCAGGGAATAGAGAGACCCAGTACTTC
TRBJ2-1 | TRBD2 | TRBV2 | . | CASRPGTSGYNEQFF | TGTGCCAGCAGACCCGGGACTAGCGGATACAATGAGCAGTTCTTC
TRBJ2-5 | TRBD2 | TRBV28 | . | CASTPGRAGQETQYF | TGTGCCAGCACCCCTGGGAGAGCGGGACAAGAGACCCAGTACTTC
TRBJ2-7 | . | TRBV11-2 | . | CASSLGGARSYEQYF | TGTGCCAGCAGCTTAGGGGGGGCCCGTTCCTACGAGCAGTACTTC
TRBJ2-1 | . | TRBV7-9 | once | CASSLRDFGSDEQFF | TGTGCCAGCAGCCTCCGAGACTTTGGTAGCGATGAGCAGTTCTTC
TRBJ2-2 | TRBD2 | TRBV7-9 | . | CASSPPQGGRVNTGELFF | TGTGCCAGCAGCCCTCCGCAGGGCGGGAGGGTAAACACCGGGGAGCTGTTTTTT
TRBJ1-1 | . | TRBV4-2 | few | CASSQVSRLNTEAFF | TGTGCCAGCAGCCAAGTAAGCAGGCTTAACACTGAAGCTTTCTTT
TRBJ2-2 | TRBD2 | TRBV19 | once | CASSIDGLAITGELFF | TGTGCCAGTAGTATAGATGGACTAGCGATTACCGGGGAGCTGTTTTTT
TRBJ2-2 | TRBD1 | TRBV15 | once | CATSRDNTGGRTGELFF | TGTGCCACCAGCAGAGATAATACAGGGGGGAGAACCGGGGAGCTGTTTTTT
TRBJ2-7 | . | TRBV2 | . | CASSGGETGIPYEQYF | TGTGCCAGCAGTGGGGGTGAAACAGGGATCCCCTACGAGCAGTACTTC